These 19 T cell receptor beta chains share one sample of origin, sequenced in a study of blood T cell repertoires in COVID-19. Some clones are missing from TCRdb's copy, which holds only in-frame ones; the method was immunoSEQ multiplex PCR. The sample yields approximately 250,000 clones, around nine tenths seen once. The sequenced material came from peripheral blood. These receptors were obtained from a woman aged 55-75 years who had recovered from COVID-19.

This chain connects TRBV6-6 to TRBJ2-7; 7 bases map to TRBD1. The CDR3 spans 16 residues. From germline, CDR1 is MNHNY and CDR2 SVGAGI (reference sequence). Unmatched junction bases numbered 14, after V lost 6 bases and J lost 3 bases. The CDR3 nucleotides are TGTGCCAGCAGCGATCCCTCTCGGGCAGGGGGCTACGAGCAGTACTTC. Encoded protein: CASSDPSRAGGYEQYF.

This clone was counted a single time. The chain joins TRBV5-1 to TRBJ2-7, with TRBD1 matching over 7 bases. CDR3 length: 14 amino acids. V gave up 4 bases and J gave up 2 bases; unmatched junction bases: 6. Germline CDR1 reads SGHRS; CDR2 reads YFSETQ. This CDR3 is CASSQTGTAYEQYF. CDR3 sequence (DNA): TGCGCCAGCAGCCAAACCGGGACAGCCTACGAGCAGTACTTC.

This rearrangement joins TRBV19 to TRBJ1-1; no clear D gene. CDR1 LNHDA and CDR2 SQIVND come from the germline V gene (reference sequence). Trimming removed 7 bases from V and 6 bases from J, with 18 bases in between. The CDR3 totals 14 residues. The CDR3 DNA is TGTGCCAGTACTGACACCGCACTAGGCGCTGAAGCTTTCTTT. It encodes CASTDTALGAEAFF.

The V and J genes are TRBV10-2 and TRBJ2-3; TRBD2 agrees at 10 bases. CDR1 and CDR2 from the germline V gene are WSHSY and SAAADI. The CDR3 covers 14 residues. With 7 bases clipped from V and 3 bases from J, the junction kept 4 bases outside the gene matches. In DNA, the CDR3 is TGCGCCAGCAACTTAGCGGGGGGAACAGATACGCAGTATTTT. It translates to CASNLAGGTDTQYF.

This chain connects TRBV19 to TRBJ2-1; 7 bases line up with TRBD1. Germline V CDR1 and CDR2: LNHDA, SQIVND (reference sequence). This CDR3 has 13 amino acids. With 9 bases clipped from V and 2 bases from J, the junction kept 4 bases outside the gene matches. CDR3 region: CASRQGPYNEQFF. The CDR3 DNA follows: TGTGCCAGCCGACAGGGCCCCTACAATGAGCAGTTCTTC.

The CDR3 here is CASSFSTGTGNSPLHF. In DNA form, the CDR3 reads TGTGCCAGCAGTTTTTCTACCGGGACAGGGAATTCACCCCTCCACTTT. The chain is built from TRBV6-6 and TRBJ1-6; 9 bases are shared with TRBD1. From germline, CDR1 is MNHNY and CDR2 SVGAGI (reference sequence). This CDR3 is built from 16 residues. The V segment lost 4 bases and the J segment 7 bases; nucleotides outside the gene matches: 8.

The chain is built from TRBV3-1 (or the pseudogene TRBV3-2) and TRBJ1-1; D remains unclear. This CDR3 spans 16 amino acids. Germline V gene data show CDR1 as LGHDT and CDR2 as YNNKEL (reference sequence). V was cut by 1 base and J by 3 bases, with 15 bases left in between. Here the CDR3 DNA reads TGTGCCAGCAGCCAAGTATCAGGAGCGGGTCACACTGAAGCTTTCTTT. It is translated as CASSQVSGAGHTEAFF.

J is TRBJ2-6 and V is TRBV5-6, with TRBD1 matching over 8 bases. Trimming at V came to 2 bases and at J to 0 bases, leaving 7 bases not matched to a gene. CDR1 SGHDT and CDR2 YYEEEE come from the germline V gene. This CDR3 is built from 18 residues. The CDR3 nucleotides read TGTGCCAGCAGCTTTCAGGGGGCGATCAACTCTGGGGCCAACGTCCTGACTTTC. Translating it yields CASSFQGAINSGANVLTF.

V and J are TRBV18 and TRBJ1-1, with TRBD1 as a possible D gene (5 bases). The CDR3 spans 14 residues. Germline V CDR1 and CDR2: KGHSH, LQKENI. V lost 4 bases, J lost 1 base, and 10 bases lay in between. DNA of the CDR3: TGTGCCAGCTCACGCGACAGCTCGAACACTGAAGCTTTCTTT. Its translation: CASSRDSSNTEAFF.

This chain connects TRBV12-3 or TRBV12-4 to TRBJ2-5; D unresolved. This CDR3 has 13 amino acids. V gave up 2 bases and J gave up 5 bases, with 9 bases separating them. As DNA, the CDR3 is TGTGCCAGCAGTTTATCCCCCAGTGAGACCCAGTACTTC. Its translation: CASSLSPSETQYF.

This chain connects TRBV19 to TRBJ1-2; 10 bases map to TRBD1. The CDR3 covers 14 residues. Per the germline V gene, CDR1 is LNHDA and CDR2 is SQIVND (reference sequence). V was clipped by 6 bases and J by 5 bases; unmatched bases: 6. CDR3 in DNA: TGTGCCAGTAGGGGACAGGGGACAGCATATGGCTACACCTTC. It translates to CASRGQGTAYGYTF.

The chain recombines TRBV19 with TRBJ2-6; D unresolved. This CDR3 contains 14 residues. Germline V gives CDR1 LNHDA, CDR2 SQIVND (reference sequence). V was pared by 7 bases and J by 0 bases, with 7 bases between. The CDR3 DNA is TGTGCCAGTACCGTCGGCTCTGGGGCCAACGTCCTGACTTTC. Its protein product is CASTVGSGANVLTF.

This chain links TRBV24-1 with TRBJ2-3; 13 bases match TRBD2. The CDR3 spans 18 residues. V gave up 3 bases and J gave up 2 bases; unmatched junction bases: 7. Germline CDR1 reads KGHDR; CDR2 reads SFDVKD. CDR3 coding DNA: TGTGCCACCAGTGATCCTGGACTAGCGGGGGCCTACACAGATACGCAGTATTTT. Translating it yields CATSDPGLAGAYTDTQYF.

The chain couples TRBV27 to TRBJ2-7; D is possibly TRBD2 (5 bases). This CDR3 has 17 residues. Between the trimmed V and J ends, which lost 8 bases and 0 bases, there was a span of 23 bases. Germline V gene sequence: CDR1 MNHEY, CDR2 SMNVEV (reference sequence). The CDR3 nucleotides are TGTGCCAGCGGAGAGGTCGGGAACCCCATTAACTCCTACGAGCAGTACTTC. The encoded protein is CASGEVGNPINSYEQYF.

V and J are TRBV4-1 and TRBJ1-4, with 7 bases fitting TRBD1. The CDR3 covers 15 residues. The V gene end was trimmed by 4 bases and the J gene end by 3 bases; junction bases not matched to a gene: 5. In germline, CDR1 is MGHRA, CDR2 YSYEKL. This CDR3 is CASSRGTGANEKLFF. The DNA of the CDR3 is TGCGCCAGCAGCCGGGGTACAGGGGCTAATGAAAAACTGTTTTTT.

V is TRBV27 and J is TRBJ2-3; weak D call: TRBD1 (5 bases). CDR1 is MNHEY and CDR2 is SMNVEV in the germline V gene (reference sequence). V was trimmed by 2 bases and J by 2 bases, leaving 11 bases between them. The CDR3 sequence is 15 residues long. CDR3 coding DNA: TGTGCCAGCAGTTTAAGGGGCAGGGTCACAGATACGCAGTATTTT. Translated, it gives CASSLRGRVTDTQYF.

The V call is TRBV5-4, the J call TRBJ2-2, with D perhaps matching TRBD2 (6 bases). Trimming cost V 5 bases and J 3 bases, with 14 bases left between them. Germline values: CDR1 SGHNT, CDR2 YYREEE (reference sequence). The CDR3 extends over 15 amino acids. CDR3 sequence: CASRSGGADTGELFF. CDR3 nucleotides: TGTGCCAGCAGAAGTGGCGGGGCCGACACCGGGGAGCTGTTTTTT. Supplemented by reference TRBV5-4 and TRBJ2-2, the full variable domain reads ETGVTQSPTHLIKTRGQQVTLRCSSQSGHNTVSWYQQALGQGPQFIFQYYREEENGRGNFPPRFSGLQFPNYSSELNVNALELDDSALYLCASRSGGADTGELFFGEGSRLTVL.

The V call is TRBV10-3, the J call TRBJ2-7; 13 bases map to TRBD2. The CDR3 has 16 residues. With V trimmed by 3 bases and J by 3 bases, 5 bases remained unmatched. CDR1 ENHRY and CDR2 SYGVKD come from the germline V gene. The CDR3, as DNA: TGTGCCATCAGTGATTTGGGACTAGCGGGGCGCTACGAGCAGTACTTC. Protein: CAISDLGLAGRYEQYF.

The genes are TRBV6-5 and TRBJ1-1; tentative D call: TRBD1 (6 bases). The CDR3 consists of 15 residues. Per the germline V gene, CDR1 is MNHEY and CDR2 is SVGAGI. Trimming left V 0 bases short and J 2 bases short, with 10 bases between. This CDR3 reads CASSYSSQGNTEAFF. CDR3 nucleotides: TGTGCCAGCAGTTACTCGTCACAGGGAAACACTGAAGCTTTCTTT.